This T cell receptor beta chain was observed in a study of vaccination and CD4 T cells after COVID-19. Across the whole study: Post-vaccination samples were procured at a median of approximately 72 days following dose two (range 14 to 241). Whole-study findings and limits: Spike mono-reactive clones accounted for 304 of the 307 vaccine-specific clones found in convalescent patients.

The CDR3 extends over 15 amino acids. Germline CDR1 reads SGHRS; CDR2 reads YFSETQ. Trimming shortened V by 0 bases and J by 5 bases, and 14 bases separated the two germline ends. As to this clonotype: What it binds is not known.

Treatment: roughly 10-day PBMC culture with coronavirus spike peptide pools or control peptides (ViraFEST assay). CD4+ T cells that had been cultured provided DNA sequenced with the Oncomine TCR Beta short-read assay. Each CDR3 protein is one row after TCRdb ran MiXCR on the PCR reads. The sample records more than 15,000 distinct CDR3 sequences, roughly 45% being singletons. The TCR originated in a human donor who had recovered from COVID-19. V and J are TRBV5-1 and TRBJ2-5; D possibly corresponds to TRBD1 (6 bases). Sequencing input: CD4+ T cells from blood, cultured in vitro. For the CDR3, the DNA is TGCGCCAGCAGCTTGGCAGGCGTAGGGGGTGAGACCCAGTACTTC. This codes for CASSLAGVGGETQYF.